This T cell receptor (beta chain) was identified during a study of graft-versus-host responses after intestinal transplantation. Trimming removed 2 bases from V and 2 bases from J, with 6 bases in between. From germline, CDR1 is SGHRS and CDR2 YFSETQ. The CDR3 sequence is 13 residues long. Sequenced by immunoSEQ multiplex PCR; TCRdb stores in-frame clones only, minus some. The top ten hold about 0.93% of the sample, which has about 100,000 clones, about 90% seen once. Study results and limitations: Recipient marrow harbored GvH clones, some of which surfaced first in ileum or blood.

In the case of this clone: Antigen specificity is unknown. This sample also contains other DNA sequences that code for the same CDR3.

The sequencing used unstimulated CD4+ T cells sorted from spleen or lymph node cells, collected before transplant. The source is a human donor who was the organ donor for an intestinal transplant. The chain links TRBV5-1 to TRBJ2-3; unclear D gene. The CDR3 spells CASSLGPTDTQYF. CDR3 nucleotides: TGCGCCAGCAGCTTAGGCCCCACAGATACGCAGTATTTT.